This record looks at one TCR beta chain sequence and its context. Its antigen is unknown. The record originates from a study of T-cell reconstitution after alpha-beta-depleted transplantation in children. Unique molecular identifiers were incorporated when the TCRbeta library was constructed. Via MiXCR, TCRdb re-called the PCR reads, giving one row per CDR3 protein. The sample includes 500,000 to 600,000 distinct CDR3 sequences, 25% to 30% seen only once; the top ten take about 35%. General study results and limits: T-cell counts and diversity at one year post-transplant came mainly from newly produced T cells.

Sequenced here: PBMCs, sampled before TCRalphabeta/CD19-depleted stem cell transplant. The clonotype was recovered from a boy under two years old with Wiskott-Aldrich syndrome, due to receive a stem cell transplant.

As DNA, the CDR3 is TGCGCCAGCAGCTTAATTACGACTAGCGGGAGGTCCAGGAAATACAATGAGCAGTTCTTC. Its protein product is CASSLITTSGRSRKYNEQFF. The rearrangement links TRBV5-1 to TRBJ2-1; 13 bases align to TRBD2. The CDR3 runs to 20 residues. Per the germline V gene, CDR1 is SGHRS and CDR2 is YFSETQ. The V and J ends lost 2 bases and 4 bases, in that order; junction bases with no gene match: 15.